This passage covers 30 T cell receptor beta chains from one sample sequenced in a study of blood T cells in healthy people across ages. Using a J-beta primer mix together with a sample-barcoded 5' primer, a second PCR was run for about 6 to 12 cycles. In TCRdb, the 5' RACE reads were re-called with MiXCR into one record per CDR3 protein. The sample holds around 1,000,000 distinct CDR3 sequences; 20% to 25% are singletons and the top ten take about 0.69%. This sample also appeared in a second study, on T cells of mothers and their children.

Material for sequencing was blood. The receptors were gathered from a girl aged 2 to 9 in good health.

The chain combines TRBV9 with TRBJ1-5; the D is unclear. V was trimmed by 0 bases and J by 7 bases, leaving 11 bases between them. Germline V gives CDR1 SGDLS, CDR2 YYNGEE. This CDR3 has 14 residues. For the CDR3, the DNA is TGTGCCAGCAGCGTAGGCCAGGATCTGCAGCCCCAGCATTTT. Residues: CASSVGQDLQPQHF.

The rearrangement uses TRBV6-2 or TRBV6-3 and TRBJ2-7; 12 bases align to TRBD2. V gave up 6 bases and J gave up 6 bases; unmatched junction bases: 6. CDR1 and CDR2 (germline): MNHEY, SVGEGT. CDR3 length: 14 amino acids. The CDR3 spells CASRGGLAGTEQYF. The DNA of the CDR3 is TGTGCCAGCAGGGGAGGACTAGCGGGGACCGAGCAGTACTTC.

This chain joins TRBV7-2 and TRBJ2-5, with D uncertain. The CDR3 length is 12 residues. With 2 bases removed from V and 11 bases from J, the gap between germline ends came to 12 bases. Germline CDR1 and CDR2: SGHTA and FQGNSA. CDR3 protein: CASSLPRYVQYF. DNA of the CDR3: TGTGCCAGCAGCTTACCGCGCTACGTGCAGTACTTC.

The V and J genes are TRBV28 and TRBJ2-5; D tentatively fits TRBD1 or TRBD2 (5 bases each). The assigned J gene may be wrong: the sequence end matches TRBJ2-7 better. CDR3 length: 15 amino acids. The germline V gene has CDR1 MDHEN and CDR2 SYDVKM. CDR3 loop: CASIALSAGSTEQYF. Here the CDR3 DNA reads TGTGCCAGCATCGCGCTTAGCGCAGGGAGCACCGAGCAGTACTTC.

This clonotype was recorded a few times. The chain joins TRBV13 to TRBJ2-1; TRBD2 is a possible D gene (6 bases). The CDR3 consists of 14 residues. V lost 4 bases to trimming and J lost 8 bases, with 15 bases between them. Germline CDR1 reads PRHDT; CDR2 reads FYEKMQ (reference sequence). CDR3 residues: CASSWEVGHDEQFF. The DNA of the CDR3 is TGTGCCAGCAGCTGGGAGGTCGGCCATGATGAGCAGTTCTTC.

This clonotype was counted between two and nine times. The genes are TRBV28 and TRBJ2-7; 9 bases fit TRBD2. The CDR3 loop spans 15 amino acids. V was clipped by 3 bases and J by 5 bases; unmatched bases: 8. Germline-derived CDR1 and CDR2 are MDHEN and SYDVKM. Written as DNA, the CDR3 is TGTGCCAGCAGTTTTCAGACTAGCGGTATCCACGAGCAGTACTTC. This gives the protein CASSFQTSGIHEQYF.

This clonotype was seen repeatedly, ten times or more. The gene calls are TRBV7-9 and TRBJ2-5, with a tentative D call TRBD1 (5 bases). The V and J ends lost 3 bases and 2 bases respectively, with 10 bases between them. This CDR3 has 14 amino acids. Looked up from germline, CDR1 is SEHNR and CDR2 is FQNEAQ (reference sequence). The CDR3 nucleotides read TGTGCCAGCAGCTTCCTCGACAGTCAAGAGACCCAGTACTTC. Its translation: CASSFLDSQETQYF.

The chain recombines TRBV11-2 with TRBJ2-3; TRBD2 matches at 15 bases. V dropped 2 bases and J dropped 0; count of bases not matched to a gene: 6. CDR1 is SGHAT and CDR2 is FQNNGV in the germline V gene. CDR3 length: 19 residues. DNA of the CDR3: TGTGCCAGCAGCTTAACATGGGGACTAGCGGGAGGAAGCACAGATACGCAGTATTTT. It codes for CASSLTWGLAGGSTDTQYF.

The chain uses TRBV4-2 and TRBJ2-7; TRBD2 is a possible D gene (7 bases). CDR3 length: 17 amino acids. Trimming removed 2 bases from V and 2 bases from J, with 19 bases in between. CDR1 is LGHNA, CDR2 YNFKEQ, per germline. Written as DNA, the CDR3 is TGTGCCAGCAGCCAACGGAGTACGGGGGGCTCCCCCTACGAGCAGTACTTC. It specifies CASSQRSTGGSPYEQYF.

This sequence joins TRBV15 and TRBJ2-5, with 12 positions matching TRBD2. The tail of the sequence fits TRBJ2-1 better, so the J call may be wrong. The CDR3 spans 15 residues. CDR1 and CDR2 from the germline V gene are LNHNV and YYDKDF (reference sequence). Here the CDR3 reads CATSPRTSGKGEQFF. In DNA, the CDR3 is TGTGCCACCAGCCCTCGGACTAGCGGGAAAGGTGAGCAGTTCTTC.

The rearrangement links TRBV29-1 to TRBJ1-1; D might be TRBD1 (6 bases). This CDR3 region has 10 residues. Between the trimmed V and J ends, which lost 6 bases and 4 bases, there was a span of 6 bases. Germline lookup yields CDR1 SQVTM and CDR2 ANQGSEA. The CDR3 sequence: CSVTGTEAFF. For the CDR3, the DNA is TGCAGCGTGACAGGCACTGAAGCTTTCTTT.

The chain employs TRBV29-1 and TRBJ1-1; unclear D gene. The germline V gene has CDR1 SQVTM and CDR2 ANQGSEA. Trimming pared 6 bases from V and 7 bases from J, leaving 15 bases between. This CDR3 is built from 12 residues. The CDR3 region has the DNA TGCAGCGTACTGGGTCTCGGTGGTGAAGCTTTCTTT. It is translated as CSVLGLGGEAFF.

This clonotype was seen more than once but under ten times. This rearrangement joins TRBV5-1 to TRBJ2-5; 13 bases agree with TRBD2. CDR3 size: 16 residues. V lost 6 bases and J lost 5; bases outside the gene matches: 10. Germline V gene lookup returns CDR1 SGHRS and CDR2 YFSETQ. DNA for the CDR3: TGCGCCAGCAAAGAACTAGCGGGAGGGCCCCAGGAGACCCAGTACTTC. As protein: CASKELAGGPQETQYF.

CDR3 in DNA: TGTGCCGATACCGAAGCGGGGACCACAGATACGCAGTATTTT. It specifies CADTEAGTTDTQYF. The gene calls are TRBV7-9 and TRBJ2-3; 7 bases line up with TRBD2. Germline trimming cut 11 bases from V and 2 bases from J; bases unmatched to any gene: 10. This CDR3 has 14 amino acids. In germline, CDR1 is SEHNR, CDR2 FQNEAQ (reference sequence).

The table lists this clonotype with a few counts. CDR3: CASSPRGPVMTQYF. The CDR3 nucleotides read TGTGCCAGCAGTCCGCGTGGGCCCGTGATGACCCAGTACTTC. This rearrangement joins TRBV12-3 or TRBV12-4 to TRBJ2-5; the D is unclear. Trimming left V 5 bases short and J 7 bases short, with 17 bases between. This CDR3 is 14 amino acids long.

This clonotype was observed a few times. The chain uses TRBV10-3 and TRBJ2-3, with D hard to call. V lost 3 bases, J lost 5 bases, and 12 bases lay in between. CDR3 size: 14 residues. Germline assignment: CDR1 ENHRY and CDR2 SYGVKD. CDR3: CAISDLDRGDTQYF. As DNA, the CDR3 is TGTGCCATCAGTGACTTAGATCGAGGAGATACGCAGTATTTT.

This clonotype was recorded a few times. V usage is TRBV6-5 and J usage is TRBJ2-1; D ambiguous. V was pared by 2 bases and J by 5 bases, with 13 bases between. This CDR3 has 15 residues. Germline assignment: CDR1 MNHEY and CDR2 SVGAGI. The CDR3 DNA is TGTGCCAGCAGTTACGGTATAGTCGGCGACAATGAGCAGTTCTTC. Translated, it gives CASSYGIVGDNEQFF.

This clonotype was detected a few times. The chain recombines TRBV12-3 or TRBV12-4 with TRBJ1-4; D is possibly TRBD1 (5 bases). CDR3 length: 14 residues. Trimming pared 6 bases from V and 8 bases from J, leaving 16 bases between. The chain's CDR3 is CASSNARVREKLFF. The CDR3 DNA reads as TGTGCCAGCAGCAATGCCAGGGTTCGGGAAAAACTGTTTTTT.

This clonotype has more than one count but fewer than ten. CDR3 in DNA: TGCAGTGCTAGAAGGGGACTAGCGGGATCGGGGGAGCAGTTCTTC. Protein: CSARRGLAGSGEQFF. The gene calls are TRBV20-1 and TRBJ2-1; 13 bases are shared with TRBD2. The CDR3 extends over 15 amino acids. CDR1 is DFQATT and CDR2 is SNEGSKA in the germline V gene (reference sequence). V lost 2 bases to trimming and J lost 10 bases; unmatched junction nucleotides: 8.

This clonotype appeared a few times. The chain has TRBV28 and TRBJ1-4; no definite D call. Germline V gene sequence: CDR1 MDHEN, CDR2 SYDVKM. The CDR3 covers 15 residues. Trimming took off 3 bases at V and 5 bases at J, with 13 bases between the two ends. CDR3: CASSLASVTNEKLFF. Written as DNA, the CDR3 is TGTGCCAGCAGTTTGGCCTCGGTGACCAATGAAAAACTGTTTTTT.

The chain uses TRBV9 and TRBJ2-7; possible D gene TRBD2, 5 bases. V lost 0 bases, J lost 2 bases, and 9 bases lay in between. CDR3 length equals 14 residues. Germline V CDR1 and CDR2: SGDLS, YYNGEE. CDR3 region: CASSVDEGPYEQYF. DNA for the CDR3: TGTGCCAGCAGCGTAGATGAGGGCCCCTACGAGCAGTACTTC.

The chain employs TRBV19 and TRBJ1-1; D is undetermined. The V and J ends lost 3 bases and 2 bases respectively, with 7 bases between them. The CDR3 length is 13 residues. Per germline, CDR1 LNHDA and CDR2 SQIVND (reference sequence). The CDR3 protein is CASSIELNTEAFF. The CDR3 DNA reads TGTGCCAGTAGTATCGAATTAAACACTGAAGCTTTCTTT.

This clonotype was seen a few times. Without the conserved terminal phenylalanine or tryptophan, this CDR3 likely stems from a read error. The rearrangement joins TRBV5-1 to TRBJ1-1; 9 nucleotides agree with TRBD1. Germline CDR1 and CDR2: SGHRS and YFSETQ. This CDR3 region has 14 residues. V dropped 3 bases and J dropped 1; count of bases not matched to a gene: 1. The CDR3 DNA reads as TGCGCCAGCAGCTGGACAGGGGCGAACACTGAAGCTTTCCTT. Its protein is CASSWTGANTEAFL.

This clonotype was seen a few times. V is TRBV12-3 or TRBV12-4 and J is TRBJ1-4, with 7 bases matching TRBD1. The CDR3 totals 13 residues. V trimming: 2 bases; J trimming: 7 bases; junction bases outside the gene matches: 1. CDR3 sequence: CASSLYRGEKLFF. The CDR3 DNA sequence: TGTGCCAGCAGTTTATACAGGGGTGAAAAACTGTTTTTT.

This clonotype occurred many times. The chain combines TRBV4-3 with TRBJ2-5; unclear D gene. This CDR3 region has 13 residues. V shed 0 bases and J shed 6 bases, with 8 bases lying between them. Looked up from germline, CDR1 is LGHNA and CDR2 is YSLEER. The CDR3 sequence: CASSQDIRQTQYF. CDR3 in DNA: TGCGCCAGCAGCCAAGATATCCGACAGACCCAGTACTTC.

The DNA of the CDR3 is TGTGCCATCAGTGAGATTCAAGGGGGAGTTGAAGAGACCCAGTACTTC. It yields the protein CAISEIQGGVEETQYF. V and J are TRBV10-3 and TRBJ2-7; tentatively, D is TRBD1 (6 bases). The J call may be mistaken, given a closer DNA end match to TRBJ2-5. The germline gives CDR1 ENHRY, CDR2 SYGVKD. The CDR3 is 16 residues long.

This clonotype was counted only a few times. The chain uses TRBV20-1 and TRBJ1-6; D unresolved. The ends were cut back, 6 bases at V and 9 bases at J, with 30 bases in the middle. Germline V CDR1 and CDR2: DFQATT, SNEGSKA (reference sequence). The CDR3 length is 18 residues. CDR3 sequence reads: CSALPAVGWESGSSPLHF. The CDR3 nucleotides read TGCAGTGCCCTCCCCGCGGTAGGGTGGGAGTCTGGATCTTCACCCCTCCACTTT.

This clonotype has more than one count but fewer than ten. The CDR3 coding sequence is TGTGCCAGCAGCGACATCGGACAGCCTTTGAACACTGAAGCTTTCTTT. It yields the protein CASSDIGQPLNTEAFF. This chain links TRBV12-3 or TRBV12-4 with TRBJ1-1, with D possibly matching TRBD1 (6 bases). The V end lost 6 bases, the J end lost 0 bases, and 17 bases lay between the germline ends. The CDR3 covers 16 residues.

Only one count was recorded for this clonotype. A much larger clone is a single base away; this may be a read error. DNA for the CDR3: TGTGCCAGCAGTTCCTCGGGCAACAGGGACATTCAGTACTTC. This encodes CASSSSGNRDIQYF. The chain carries TRBV12-3 or TRBV12-4 and TRBJ2-4; perhaps TRBD1 as D (6 bases). The V gene lost 4 bases and the J gene lost 8 bases, with 15 bases spanning the gap. The CDR3 extends over 14 amino acids.

This clonotype was seen a few times. The junction does not match germline at one end; this may be a read error. The chain links TRBV20-1 to TRBJ1-4, with no clear D. Per the germline V gene, CDR1 is DFQATT and CDR2 is SNEGSKA (reference sequence). The CDR3 loop spans 10 amino acids. The CDR3 bases are TGCAGTGCTAAGATCGAAAAACTGCTTTTT. Protein sequence: CSAKIEKLLF.